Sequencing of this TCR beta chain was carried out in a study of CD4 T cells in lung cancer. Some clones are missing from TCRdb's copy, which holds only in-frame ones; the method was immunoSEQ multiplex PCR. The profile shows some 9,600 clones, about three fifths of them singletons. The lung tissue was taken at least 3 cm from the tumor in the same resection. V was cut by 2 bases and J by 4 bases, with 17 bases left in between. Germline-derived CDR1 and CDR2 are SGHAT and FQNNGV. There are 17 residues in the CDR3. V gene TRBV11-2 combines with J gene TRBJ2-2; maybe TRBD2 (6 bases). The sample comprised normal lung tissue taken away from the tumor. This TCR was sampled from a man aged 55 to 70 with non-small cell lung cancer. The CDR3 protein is CASSLIVWSGGTGELFF. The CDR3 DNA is TGTGCCAGCAGCTTAATAGTATGGTCCGGGGGCACCGGGGAGCTGTTTTTT. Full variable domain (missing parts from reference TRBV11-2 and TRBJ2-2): EAGVAQSPRYKIIEKRQSVAFWCNPISGHATLYWYQQILGQGPKLLIQFQNNGVVDDSQLPKDRFSAERLKGVDSTLKIQPAKLEDSAVYLCASSLIVWSGGTGELFFGEGSRLTVL.